A single sample is the source of the 24 T cell receptor beta chains below, sequenced in a study of molecular identifiers for immune sequencing clone quantification. TCRdb analysed the PCR reads with MiXCR anew, one entry per CDR3 protein. The sample lists more than 450,000 distinct CDR3 sequences; about 21% were seen once. The sequenced material came from naive CD8+ T cells from blood, with Jurkat cell RNA spiked in. Subset described: FACS-sorted CD8+CD4-CCR7+CD45RA+ naive T cells. These receptors all stem from a human donor in good health. Some libraries in this study had Jurkat cell RNA spiked in.

This sequence joins TRBV5-1 and TRBJ2-7; no clear D gene. V lost 0 bases and J 2 bases, leaving 15 bases between the germline ends. The germline CDR1 and CDR2 sequences are SGHRS and YFSETQ. The CDR3 totals 16 residues. DNA for the CDR3: TGCGCCAGCAGCTTGGGCCCTGGTGGGATAACCTACGAGCAGTACTTC. It codes for CASSLGPGGITYEQYF.

This clonotype was seen ten or more times. The chain is built from TRBV27 and TRBJ2-7, with TRBD1 identical over 8 bases. The CDR3 has 14 amino acids. The germline CDR1 and CDR2 sequences are MNHEY and SMNVEV (reference sequence). V lost 6 bases and J lost 0; bases outside the gene matches: 4. The CDR3 nucleotides read TGTGCCAGCAGCTTGACAGGGGACTCCTACGAGCAGTACTTC. It specifies CASSLTGDSYEQYF.

The genes are TRBV7-6 and TRBJ2-7; no reliable D call. This CDR3 comprises 14 residues. Germline V gene lookup returns CDR1 SGHVS and CDR2 FNYEAQ. With 5 bases removed from V and 2 bases from J, the gap between germline ends came to 13 bases. Here the CDR3 reads CASSQLPETYEQYF. The CDR3 coding sequence is TGTGCCAGCAGCCAACTCCCAGAAACCTACGAGCAGTACTTC. Full variable domain (rest looked up from reference TRBV7-6 and TRBJ2-7): GAGVSQSPRYKVTKRGQDVALRCDPISGHVSLYWYRQALGQGPEFLTYFNYEAQQDKSGLPNDRFSAERPEGSISTLTIQRTEQRDSAMYRCASSQLPETYEQYFGPGTRLTVT.

This clonotype appeared many times. V usage is TRBV6-5 and J usage is TRBJ2-1; 11 positions match TRBD2. V lost 6 bases and J lost 9; bases outside the gene matches: 7. The CDR3 is 14 residues long. CDR1 is MNHEY and CDR2 is SVGAGI in the germline V gene. The CDR3 DNA sequence: TGTGCCAGCAGATACACTAGCGGGAGTAGTGAGCAGTTCTTC. Translating it yields CASRYTSGSSEQFF.

This clonotype was found many times. The rearrangement joins TRBV20-1 to TRBJ1-4, with D perhaps TRBD1 (6 bases). Deletions cut 0 bases from V and 1 base from J, with 9 bases between. This CDR3 spans 15 amino acids. The germline V gene has CDR1 DFQATT and CDR2 SNEGSKA (reference sequence). CDR3 sequence (DNA): TGCAGTGCTAGAGATATCAGGGGAACTAATGAAAAACTGTTTTTT. This encodes CSARDIRGTNEKLFF.

Turning to this clonotype: Given the absence of the conserved phenylalanine or tryptophan at the CDR3 end, a read error is likely. CDR3 DNA: TGTGCCACCAGTGACCCGGACAGGGGAGGCACAGATACGCAGTATTCT. It is translated as CATSDPDRGGTDTQYS. This rearrangement joins TRBV24-1 to TRBJ2-3; 9 nucleotides agree with TRBD1. Germline V gene data show CDR1 as KGHDR and CDR2 as SFDVKD. CDR3 size: 16 residues. V was clipped by 4 bases and J by 1 base; unmatched bases: 5.

The chain links TRBV30 to TRBJ1-4; D is unclear. The V gene's germline CDR1 is GTSNPN and CDR2 SVGIG (reference sequence). The length of the CDR3 is 14 residues. V lost 0 bases and J lost 8, with 13 bases in between. For the CDR3, the DNA is TGTGCCTGGAGTGTACCCGAGTTCGACGAAAAACTGTTTTTT. Protein sequence: CAWSVPEFDEKLFF.

This chain uses TRBV7-6 with TRBJ2-5; perhaps TRBD2 as D (5 bases). The CDR3 loop spans 17 amino acids. Germline CDR1 is SGHVS and CDR2 is FNYEAQ. Between the trimmed V and J ends, which lost 5 bases and 3 bases, there was a span of 22 bases. CDR3 amino acids: CASSRARVGGPEETQYF. As DNA, the CDR3 is TGTGCCAGCAGCCGGGCCCGGGTTGGAGGCCCAGAAGAGACCCAGTACTTC.

This clonotype has a count of ten or more. The chain recombines TRBV4-3 with TRBJ2-7, with 8 nucleotides matching TRBD2. V trimming: 5 bases; J trimming: 2 bases; junction bases outside the gene matches: 8. The CDR3 is 15 residues long. CDR1 is LGHNA and CDR2 is YSLEER in the germline V gene. The CDR3 region is CASSGTRSLTYEQYF. CDR3 DNA sequence: TGCGCCAGCAGCGGGACTAGAAGCCTTACCTACGAGCAGTACTTC.

The chain joins TRBV11-2 to TRBJ2-1; TRBD1 is a possible D gene (5 bases). The CDR3 loop spans 14 amino acids. Germline CDR1 reads SGHAT; CDR2 reads FQNNGV. The V end was cut by 0 bases, the J end by 13 bases, with 16 bases between. The CDR3 region has the DNA TGTGCCAGCAGCTTAGAAGGGGTATCGGACGTACAGTTCTTC. As protein: CASSLEGVSDVQFF.

On this clonotype itself: The germline gene is not matched at one end of the junction; a read error may be the cause. The chain couples TRBV24-1 to TRBJ2-7, with D unclear. The CDR3 runs to 14 residues. Germline CDR1 KGHDR, CDR2 SFDVKD. CDR3 sequence: CVTSDPTTAYEQYF. CDR3 in DNA: TGTGTCACCAGTGACCCTACTACCGCCTACGAGCAGTACTTC.

This clonotype was recorded at least ten times. This chain uses TRBV9 with TRBJ2-3; D unclear. Per the germline V gene, CDR1 is SGDLS and CDR2 is YYNGEE. The CDR3 is 15 amino acids. With 0 bases removed from V and 2 bases from J, the gap between germline ends came to 10 bases. CDR3 protein: CASSVAGQFTDTQYF. CDR3 nucleotides: TGTGCCAGCAGCGTAGCCGGGCAGTTCACAGATACGCAGTATTTT.

This clonotype was seen repeatedly, ten times or more. CDR3 sequence reads: CASSSVGFYEQYF. The CDR3 DNA reads TGTGCCAGCAGTTCAGTAGGGTTCTACGAGCAGTACTTC. V usage is TRBV28 and J usage is TRBJ2-7, with D uncertain. V was cut by 4 bases and J by 3 bases, with 10 bases left in between. The CDR3 consists of 13 residues. The germline V gene has CDR1 MDHEN and CDR2 SYDVKM.

The CDR3 is CASSTNTGVKIYEQYF. DNA of the CDR3: TGTGCCAGCAGCACCAACACAGGGGTAAAGATATACGAGCAGTACTTC. The chain links TRBV7-2 to TRBJ2-7; 7 bases line up with TRBD1. The junction had 14 bases not matched to a gene; V was cut back by 5 bases and J by 4 bases. The CDR3 length is 16 residues. Germline CDR1 SGHTA, CDR2 FQGNSA.

Of note for this clonotype: The missing conserved phenylalanine or tryptophan at the end of this CDR3 makes a read error likely. This chain links TRBV2 with TRBJ1-1, with D perhaps TRBD1 (5 bases). Germline V gives CDR1 SNHLY, CDR2 FYNNEI. V was pared by 8 bases and J by 5 bases, with 15 bases between. The CDR3 is 13 residues long. DNA of the CDR3: TGTGCCAGCCAGGACGGGGCTGGGACTGAAGCTTTCTCT. Protein sequence: CASQDGAGTEAFS.

This clonotype was counted many times. The CDR3 DNA reads as TGCAGCGTTAACAGGTTTCAAGAGACCCAGTACTTC. Amino acid sequence: CSVNRFQETQYF. The V gene is TRBV29-1, the J gene TRBJ2-5; the D gene is possibly TRBD1 (5 bases). The germline V gene encodes CDR1 SQVTM and CDR2 ANQGSEA. This CDR3 has 12 residues. V lost 5 bases, J lost 2 bases, and 9 bases lay in between.

The chain couples TRBV27 to TRBJ2-7; D unclear. Germline loops: CDR1 MNHEY, CDR2 SMNVEV (reference sequence). Deletions cut 0 bases from V and 4 bases from J, with 10 bases between. This CDR3 region has 14 residues. The CDR3 nucleotides are TGTGCCAGCAGTTTATCCCTAGGGTTTTACGAGCAGTACTTC. It yields the protein CASSLSLGFYEQYF.

The table lists this clonotype with a few counts. The chain has TRBV2 and TRBJ1-4; 9 bases are a match to TRBD1. Germline assignment: CDR1 SNHLY and CDR2 FYNNEI. The CDR3 has 16 residues. The V segment lost 6 bases and the J segment 8 bases; nucleotides outside the gene matches: 13. CDR3 region: CASRTPGQGLDEKLFF. The CDR3 region has the DNA TGTGCCAGCAGGACCCCGGGACAGGGACTGGACGAAAAACTGTTTTTT.

The CDR3 coding sequence is TGTGCCAGCAGTTTGACCATCCTAGCAGACGTATCCTACGAGCAGTACTTC. Its protein is CASSLTILADVSYEQYF. The J gene is TRBJ2-7, the V gene TRBV28, with D possibly being TRBD2 (5 bases). This CDR3 is built from 17 residues. Germline V gene data show CDR1 as MDHEN and CDR2 as SYDVKM. Trimming left V 3 bases short and J 1 base short, with 19 bases between. The entire variable domain, with the rest obtained from reference TRBV28 and TRBJ2-7, is as follows: DVKVTQSSRYLVKRTGEKVFLECVQDMDHENMFWYRQDPGLGLRLIYFSYDVKMKEKGDIPEGYSVSREKKERFSLILESASTNQTSMYLCASSLTILADVSYEQYFGPGTRLTVT.

This clonotype was found a few times. The chain employs TRBV4-1 and TRBJ2-7; D is undetermined. Germline-derived CDR1 and CDR2 are MGHRA and YSYEKL. Trimming cost V 1 base and J 0 bases, with 16 bases left between them. CDR3 length: 17 amino acids. Written as DNA, the CDR3 is TGCGCCAGCAGCCAAGTGTTCAAGGGCAGATTCTCCTACGAGCAGTACTTC. This translates into CASSQVFKGRFSYEQYF.

CDR3 region: CASSLVGLSGNTIYF. The CDR3, as DNA: TGTGCCAGCAGCTTGGTGGGGCTCTCTGGAAACACCATATATTTT. J is TRBJ1-3 and V is TRBV5-5, with D tentatively TRBD1 (5 bases). The CDR3 is 15 amino acids. Germline loops: CDR1 SGHKS, CDR2 YYEKEE (reference sequence). V was cut by 0 bases and J by 0 bases, with 7 bases left in between.

This clonotype was detected a few times. A much larger clone is a single base away; this may be a read error. V gene TRBV29-1 combines with J gene TRBJ2-3; TRBD2 matches at 14 bases. In germline, CDR1 is SQVTM, CDR2 ANQGSEA. The CDR3 is made up of 19 amino acids. CDR3 DNA sequence: TGCAGCGTTGTTGGGGGACTAGCGGGAGACGGAAATGGGCCAGATACGCAGTGTTTT. Its translation: CSVVGGLAGDGNGPDTQCF.

Note on this clonotype: An end of the junction differs from the germline gene, which may be a read error. The chain uses TRBV6-5 and TRBJ2-1, with 7 bases identical to TRBD1. CDR3 length equals 15 residues. Germline V lookup: CDR1 MNHEY, CDR2 SVGAGI. CDR3 residues: CASSMGQSSYDEQFF. The CDR3 bases are TGTGCCAGCAGTATGGGACAGAGCTCCTACGATGAGCAGTTCTTC.

This clonotype has a handful of counts. The V gene is TRBV29-1, the J gene TRBJ2-7; 11 nucleotides agree with TRBD1. CDR1 SQVTM and CDR2 ANQGSEA come from the germline V gene. Germline trimming cut 2 bases from V and 3 bases from J; bases unmatched to any gene: 15. The CDR3 sequence is 18 residues long. The CDR3 here is CSVESTTTRTGGFYEQYF. DNA of the CDR3: TGCAGCGTTGAAAGCACGACGACCAGGACAGGGGGCTTCTACGAGCAGTACTTC.